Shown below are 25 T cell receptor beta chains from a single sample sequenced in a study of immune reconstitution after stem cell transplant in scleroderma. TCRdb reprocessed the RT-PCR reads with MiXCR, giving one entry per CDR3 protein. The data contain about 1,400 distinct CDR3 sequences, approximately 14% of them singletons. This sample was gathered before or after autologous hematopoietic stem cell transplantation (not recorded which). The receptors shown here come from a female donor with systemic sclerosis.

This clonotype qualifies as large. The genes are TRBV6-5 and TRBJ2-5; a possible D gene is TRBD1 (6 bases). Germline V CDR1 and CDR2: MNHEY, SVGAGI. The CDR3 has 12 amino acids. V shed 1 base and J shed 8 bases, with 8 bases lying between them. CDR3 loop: CASSYFRGTQYF. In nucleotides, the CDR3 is TGTGCCAGCAGTTACTTCAGGGGTACCCAGTACTTC.

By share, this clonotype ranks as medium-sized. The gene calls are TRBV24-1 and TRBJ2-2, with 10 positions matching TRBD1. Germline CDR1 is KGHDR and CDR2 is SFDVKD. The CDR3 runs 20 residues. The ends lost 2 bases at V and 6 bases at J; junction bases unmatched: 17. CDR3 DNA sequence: TGTGCCACCAGTGATTCCCTTGACAGGGGGCGAATCTTCAACGCCGGGGAGCTGTTTTTT. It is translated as CATSDSLDRGRIFNAGELFF.

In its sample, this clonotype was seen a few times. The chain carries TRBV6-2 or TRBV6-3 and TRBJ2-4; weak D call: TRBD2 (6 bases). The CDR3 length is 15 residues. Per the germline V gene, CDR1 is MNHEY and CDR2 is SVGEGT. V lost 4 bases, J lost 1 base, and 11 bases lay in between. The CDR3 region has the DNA TGTGCCAGCAGTTCTCGGGGACTGGCCAAAAACATTCAGTACTTC. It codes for CASSSRGLAKNIQYF.

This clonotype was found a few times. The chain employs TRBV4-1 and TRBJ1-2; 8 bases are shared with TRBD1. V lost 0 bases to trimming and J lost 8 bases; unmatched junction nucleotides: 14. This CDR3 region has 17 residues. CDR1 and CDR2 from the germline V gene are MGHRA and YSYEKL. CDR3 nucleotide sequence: TGCGCCAGCAGCCAAGAGGTGTTGGGACAGGCTCATGGCGGCTACACCTTC. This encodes CASSQEVLGQAHGGYTF.

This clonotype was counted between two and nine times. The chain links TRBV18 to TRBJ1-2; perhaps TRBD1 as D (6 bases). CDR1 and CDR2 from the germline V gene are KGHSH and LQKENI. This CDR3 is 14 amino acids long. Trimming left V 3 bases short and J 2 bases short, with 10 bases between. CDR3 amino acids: CASSPTGANYGYTF. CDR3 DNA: TGTGCCAGCTCACCGACAGGCGCCAACTATGGCTACACCTTC.

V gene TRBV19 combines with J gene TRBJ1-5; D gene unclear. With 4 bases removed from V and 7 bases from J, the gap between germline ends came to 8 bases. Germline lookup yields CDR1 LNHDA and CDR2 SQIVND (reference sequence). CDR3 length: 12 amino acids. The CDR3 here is CASSTRTQPQHF. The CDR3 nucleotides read TGTGCCAGTAGTACCCGTACCCAGCCCCAGCATTTT.

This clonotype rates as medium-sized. The CDR3 sequence: CASNTFPRDREQFF. CDR3 DNA: TGTGCCAGCAACACCTTCCCCCGGGACAGGGAGCAGTTCTTC. This rearrangement joins TRBV27 to TRBJ2-1; TRBD1 agrees at 8 bases. This CDR3 contains 14 residues. V was clipped by 7 bases and J by 10 bases; unmatched bases: 12. Germline V gene sequence: CDR1 MNHEY, CDR2 SMNVEV (reference sequence).

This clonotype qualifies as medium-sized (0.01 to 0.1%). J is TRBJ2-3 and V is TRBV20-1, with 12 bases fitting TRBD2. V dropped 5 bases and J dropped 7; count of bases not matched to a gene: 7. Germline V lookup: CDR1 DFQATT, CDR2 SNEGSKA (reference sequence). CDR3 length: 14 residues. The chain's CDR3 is CSAPRTSGVYTQYF. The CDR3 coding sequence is TGCAGTGCTCCCCGGACTAGCGGGGTCTATACGCAGTATTTT.

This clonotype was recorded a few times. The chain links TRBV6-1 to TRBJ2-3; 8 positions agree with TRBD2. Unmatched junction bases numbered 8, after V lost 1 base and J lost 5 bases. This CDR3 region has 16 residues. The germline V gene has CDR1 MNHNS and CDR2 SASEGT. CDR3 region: CASSEGASGWVDTQYF. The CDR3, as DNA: TGTGCCAGCAGTGAAGGGGCTAGCGGGTGGGTAGATACGCAGTATTTT.

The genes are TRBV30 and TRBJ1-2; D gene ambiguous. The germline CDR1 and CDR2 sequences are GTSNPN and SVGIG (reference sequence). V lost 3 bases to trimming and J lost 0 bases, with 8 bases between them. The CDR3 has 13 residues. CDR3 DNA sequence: TGTGCCTGGAGCCTTGGGGCTAACTATGGCTACACCTTC. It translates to CAWSLGANYGYTF. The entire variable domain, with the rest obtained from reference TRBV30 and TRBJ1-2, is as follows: SQTIHQWPATLVQPVGSPLSLECTVEGTSNPNLYWYRQAAGRGLQLLFYSVGIGQISSEVPQNLSASRPQDRQFILSSKKLLLSDSGFYLCAWSLGANYGYTFGSGTRLTVV.

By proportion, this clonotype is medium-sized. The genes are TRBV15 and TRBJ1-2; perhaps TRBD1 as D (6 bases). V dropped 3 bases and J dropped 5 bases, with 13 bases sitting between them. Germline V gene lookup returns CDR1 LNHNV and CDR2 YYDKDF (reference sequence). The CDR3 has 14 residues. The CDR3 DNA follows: TGTGCCACCAGCAGCGATATGAGGGGGTATGGCTACACCTTC. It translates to CATSSDMRGYGYTF. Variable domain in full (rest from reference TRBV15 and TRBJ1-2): DAMVIQNPRYQVTQFGKPVTLSCSQTLNHNVMYWYQQKSSQAPKLLFHYYDKDFNNEADTPDNFQSRRPNTSFCFLDIRSPGLGDTAMYLCATSSDMRGYGYTFGSGTRLTVV.

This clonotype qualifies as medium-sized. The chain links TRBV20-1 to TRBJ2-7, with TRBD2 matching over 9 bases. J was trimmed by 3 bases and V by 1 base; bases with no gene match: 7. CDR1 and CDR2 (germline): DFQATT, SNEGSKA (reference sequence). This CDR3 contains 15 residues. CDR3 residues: CSARGLAGSSYEQYF. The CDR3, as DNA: TGCAGTGCTAGAGGTCTAGCGGGATCAAGCTACGAGCAGTACTTC.

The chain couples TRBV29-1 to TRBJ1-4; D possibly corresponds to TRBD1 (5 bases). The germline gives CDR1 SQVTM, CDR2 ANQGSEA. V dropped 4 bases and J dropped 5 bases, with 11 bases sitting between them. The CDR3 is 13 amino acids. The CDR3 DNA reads TGCAGCGTTGTCATCTCAGGGAATGAAAAACTGTTTTTT. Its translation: CSVVISGNEKLFF.

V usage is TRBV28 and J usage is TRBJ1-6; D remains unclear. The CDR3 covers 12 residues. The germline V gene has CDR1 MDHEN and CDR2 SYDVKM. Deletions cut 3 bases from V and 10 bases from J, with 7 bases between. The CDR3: CASSFDRSPLHF. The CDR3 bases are TGTGCCAGCAGTTTTGATCGATCACCCCTCCACTTT.

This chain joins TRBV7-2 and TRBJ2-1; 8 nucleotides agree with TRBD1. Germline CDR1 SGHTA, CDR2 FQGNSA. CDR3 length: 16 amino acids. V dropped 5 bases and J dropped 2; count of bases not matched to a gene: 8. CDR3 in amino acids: CASSRQGTTTYNEQFF. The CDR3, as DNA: TGTGCCAGCAGCCGACAGGGGACGACAACCTACAATGAGCAGTTCTTC. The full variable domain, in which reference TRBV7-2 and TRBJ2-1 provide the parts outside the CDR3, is GAGVSQSPSNKVTEKGKDVELRCDPISGHTALYWYRQSLGQGLEFLIYFQGNSAPDKSGLPSDRFSAERTGGSVSTLTIQRTQQEDSAVYLCASSRQGTTTYNEQFFGPGTRLTVL.

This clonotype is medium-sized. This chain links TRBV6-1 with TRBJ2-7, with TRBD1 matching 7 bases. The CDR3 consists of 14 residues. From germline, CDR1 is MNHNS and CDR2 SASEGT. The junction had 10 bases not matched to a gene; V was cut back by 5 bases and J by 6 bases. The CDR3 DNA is TGTGCCAGCAGTAGGTCAGGACAGGTTGGCGAGCAGTACTTC. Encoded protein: CASSRSGQVGEQYF.

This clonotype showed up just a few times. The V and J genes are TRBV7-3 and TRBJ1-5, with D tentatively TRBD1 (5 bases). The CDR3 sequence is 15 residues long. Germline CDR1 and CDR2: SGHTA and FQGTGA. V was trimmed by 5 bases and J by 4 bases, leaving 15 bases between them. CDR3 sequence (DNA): TGTGCCAGCAGCCCCTCGGGGGGACTAAATCAGCCCCAGCATTTT. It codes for CASSPSGGLNQPQHF.

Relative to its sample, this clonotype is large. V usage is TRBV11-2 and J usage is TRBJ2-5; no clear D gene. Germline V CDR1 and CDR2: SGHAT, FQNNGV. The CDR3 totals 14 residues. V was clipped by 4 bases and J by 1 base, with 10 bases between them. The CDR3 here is CASSSWAIQETQYF. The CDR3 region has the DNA TGTGCCAGCAGCTCATGGGCCATCCAAGAGACCCAGTACTTC.

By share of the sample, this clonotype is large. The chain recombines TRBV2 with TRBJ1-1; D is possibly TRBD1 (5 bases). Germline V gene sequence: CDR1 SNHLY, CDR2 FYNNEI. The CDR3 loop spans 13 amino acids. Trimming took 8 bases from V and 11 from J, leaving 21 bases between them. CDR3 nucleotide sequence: TGTGCCAGCGATACGGGGACCCGTGGAGCGGCTTTCTTT. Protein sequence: CASDTGTRGAAFF.

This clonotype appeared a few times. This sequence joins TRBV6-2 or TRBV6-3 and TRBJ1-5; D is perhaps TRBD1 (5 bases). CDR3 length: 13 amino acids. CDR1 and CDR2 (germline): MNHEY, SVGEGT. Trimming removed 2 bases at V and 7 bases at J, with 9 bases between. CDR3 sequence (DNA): TGTGCCAGCAGTTACCGGGGGGACCAGCCCCAGCATTTT. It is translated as CASSYRGDQPQHF.

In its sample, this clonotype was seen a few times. CDR3 loop: CASSRIPWDTQYF. The DNA for the CDR3 is TGTGCCAGCAGCCGGATCCCTTGGGATACGCAGTATTTT. The rearrangement links TRBV7-3 to TRBJ2-3; D is unclear. This CDR3 spans 13 amino acids. CDR1 and CDR2 from the germline V gene are SGHTA and FQGTGA. V was cut by 5 bases and J by 6 bases, with 12 bases left in between.

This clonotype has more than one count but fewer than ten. The CDR3 DNA is TGTGCCAGCACCCTCTCGGTTAGCGCGAGCTCCTACGAGCAGTACTTC. Protein sequence: CASTLSVSASSYEQYF. The chain carries TRBV28 and TRBJ2-7; the D gene is possibly TRBD2 (5 bases). V dropped 7 bases and J dropped 0 bases, with 19 bases sitting between them. CDR1 and CDR2 (germline): MDHEN, SYDVKM. The CDR3 loop spans 16 amino acids.

The CDR3 is CASSGYEQYF. CDR3 bases: TGTGCCAGCAGTGGATACGAGCAGTACTTC. The chain employs TRBV6-1 and TRBJ2-7; no reliable D call. Germline CDR1 MNHNS, CDR2 SASEGT. The V end was cut by 4 bases, the J end by 4 bases, with 2 bases between. The CDR3 is 10 amino acids.

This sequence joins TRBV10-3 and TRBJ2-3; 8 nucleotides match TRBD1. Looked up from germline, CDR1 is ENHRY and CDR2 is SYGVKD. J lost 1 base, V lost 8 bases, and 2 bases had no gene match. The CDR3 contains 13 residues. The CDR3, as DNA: TGTGCCATCCAGGGGGCCGGCACAGATACGCAGTATTTT. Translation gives CAIQGAGTDTQYF.

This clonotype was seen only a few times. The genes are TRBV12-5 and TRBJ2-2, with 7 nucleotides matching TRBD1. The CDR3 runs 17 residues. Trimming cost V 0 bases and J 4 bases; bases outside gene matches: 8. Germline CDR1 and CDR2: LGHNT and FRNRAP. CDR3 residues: CASGLVLQGERTGELFF. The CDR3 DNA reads TGTGCTAGTGGTTTGGTACTCCAGGGGGAGCGCACCGGGGAGCTGTTTTTT.